The 21 T cell receptor beta chains below were found in one sample sequenced in a study of shared clonotypes between healthy human individuals. Measured with immunoSEQ multiplex PCR; TCRdb has only the in-frame clones, and not every one. The table has 2,500,000 or so clones, approximately 93% seen once; the top ten hold 0.36%. Material: naive CD4+ T cells from PBMCs. The subset denotes: CD45RA+ positively selected. The receptors here all came from a man aged 18 to 35 in good health. Some clones in this sample may be carry-over from other donors' samples.

The V and J genes are TRBV19 and TRBJ2-1; 9 nucleotides agree with TRBD2. From germline, CDR1 is LNHDA and CDR2 SQIVND (reference sequence). This CDR3 spans 16 amino acids. The V segment lost 1 base and the J segment 7 bases; nucleotides outside the gene matches: 8. The CDR3 is CASSIASGILGNEQFF. The CDR3 DNA reads TGTGCCAGTAGTATAGCTAGCGGGATACTTGGGAATGAGCAGTTCTTC.

This clone was recorded at least ten times. The chain is built from TRBV28 and TRBJ1-5, with unresolved D. This CDR3 is 15 amino acids long. Germline-derived CDR1 and CDR2 are MDHEN and SYDVKM. Trimming removed 2 bases at V and 5 bases at J, with 13 bases between. CDR3 DNA sequence: TGTGCCAGCAGTTTAACGATCCGAAAGGATCAGCCCCAGCATTTT. It is translated as CASSLTIRKDQPQHF.

The chain has TRBV28 and TRBJ1-4, with D perhaps matching TRBD1 (6 bases). Trimming cost V 8 bases and J 0 bases, with 10 bases left between them. Germline CDR1 reads MDHEN; CDR2 reads SYDVKM. This CDR3 is built from 14 residues. CDR3 bases: TGTGCCAGCGGAGGGGGGGCAACTAATGAAAAACTGTTTTTT. This translates into CASGGGATNEKLFF.

This chain links TRBV30 with TRBJ2-6; possible D gene TRBD1, 6 bases. The CDR3 has 15 amino acids. Germline CDR1 GTSNPN, CDR2 SVGIG (reference sequence). V was trimmed by 5 bases and J by 1 base, leaving 12 bases between them. Here the CDR3 DNA reads TGTGCCTGGGTCAAACAGGGATCTGGGGCCAACGTCCTGACTTTC. Translating gives CAWVKQGSGANVLTF.

CDR3: CASRRDTLGEQYF. The CDR3 DNA is TGTGCCAGCAGGCGGGACACTCTGGGGGAGCAGTACTTC. This chain links TRBV25-1 with TRBJ2-7; perhaps D is TRBD1 or TRBD2 (6 bases each). CDR3 size: 13 residues. The V gene lost 6 bases and the J gene lost 7 bases, with 16 bases spanning the gap. Germline loops: CDR1 MGHDK, CDR2 SYGVNS.

The rearrangement links TRBV6-1 to TRBJ1-5; D call uncertain. The length of the CDR3 is 12 residues. Trimming cost V 6 bases and J 15 bases, with 18 bases left between them. CDR1 is MNHNS and CDR2 is SASEGT in the germline V gene. As DNA, the CDR3 is TGTGCCAGCAGCCCCCTAGCGCAAGTTCGGCATTTT. Encoded protein: CASSPLAQVRHF.

The chain carries TRBV7-2 and TRBJ2-5; D remains unclear. The CDR3 runs 15 residues. V was shortened by 4 bases and J by 4 bases, with 16 bases between the two germline ends. Per the germline V gene, CDR1 is SGHTA and CDR2 is FQGNSA. The CDR3 sequence: CASSSRQGPPETQYF. The DNA of the CDR3 is TGTGCCAGCAGCTCCCGCCAAGGGCCCCCAGAGACCCAGTACTTC.

Remarks on this clone: This same CDR3 is encoded by further DNA sequences in the sample. The chain combines TRBV18 with TRBJ1-5; D remains ambiguous. Germline V gene data show CDR1 as KGHSH and CDR2 as LQKENI. The ends were cut back, 3 bases at V and 3 bases at J, with 6 bases in the middle. The CDR3 has 13 amino acids. The CDR3 region has the DNA TGTGCCAGCTCACCCGACCTCAATCAGCCCCAGCATTTT. Its protein product is CASSPDLNQPQHF. Using reference TRBV18 and TRBJ1-5 for the parts outside the CDR3, the full variable domain is NAGVMQNPRHLVRRRGQEARLRCSPMKGHSHVYWYRQLPEEGLKFMVYLQKENIIDESGMPKERFSAEFPKEGPSILRIQQVVRGDSAAYFCASSPDLNQPQHFGDGTRLSIL.

CDR3 protein: CASSLPTSGRSGTDTQYF. CDR3 bases: TGCGCCAGCAGCTTGCCGACTAGCGGGAGGTCTGGCACAGATACGCAGTATTTT. The chain has TRBV5-1 and TRBJ2-3; 13 bases map to TRBD2. The CDR3 is made up of 18 amino acids. V lost 1 base to trimming and J lost 1 base; unmatched junction nucleotides: 6. The germline gives CDR1 SGHRS, CDR2 YFSETQ.

The V gene is TRBV5-1, the J gene TRBJ2-2, with 8 bases matching TRBD1. Germline CDR1 is SGHRS and CDR2 is YFSETQ. V shed 1 base, J shed 5 bases, and the junction held 10 bases outside the gene matches. The CDR3 extends over 17 amino acids. The CDR3 nucleotides are TGCGCCAGCAGCTTGTTGGGTGACAGGGGTGGAACCGGGGAGCTGTTTTTT. Translated, it gives CASSLLGDRGGTGELFF.

The gene calls are TRBV18 and TRBJ2-3; D uncertain. The V end lost 3 bases, the J end lost 1 base, and 14 bases lay between the germline ends. Germline loops: CDR1 KGHSH, CDR2 LQKENI. The CDR3 has 16 residues. CDR3 in amino acids: CASSPLGWAGTDTQYF. DNA for the CDR3: TGTGCCAGCTCACCCTTGGGTTGGGCAGGCACAGATACGCAGTATTTT.

The genes are TRBV7-9 and TRBJ1-1, with TRBD1 matching 9 bases. Per germline, CDR1 SEHNR and CDR2 FQNEAQ (reference sequence). The CDR3 spans 14 residues. Trimming at V came to 3 bases and at J to 5 bases, leaving 4 bases not matched to a gene. CDR3 region: CASSFTGTGTEAFF. CDR3 bases: TGTGCCAGCAGCTTTACCGGGACAGGGACTGAAGCTTTCTTT.

The chain employs TRBV25-1 and TRBJ2-1, with 7 bases matching TRBD2. The CDR3 sequence is 14 residues long. V was clipped by 5 bases and J by 0 bases; unmatched bases: 1. Germline V lookup: CDR1 MGHDK, CDR2 SYGVNS. The CDR3 DNA reads TGTGCCAGCAGTCTAGCGGTCTCCTACAATGAGCAGTTCTTC. This sequence encodes CASSLAVSYNEQFF.

V gene TRBV11-2 combines with J gene TRBJ2-3; maybe TRBD1 (5 bases). This CDR3 is built from 15 residues. The ends were cut back, 7 bases at V and 8 bases at J, with 22 bases in the middle. Germline V CDR1 and CDR2: SGHAT, FQNNGV. Here the CDR3 DNA reads TGTGCCAGCACCTCGGAAGGGGTATGGAGTGGTACGCAGTATTTT. Encoded protein: CASTSEGVWSGTQYF.

This chain joins TRBV28 and TRBJ1-2; 8 bases map to TRBD1. V was clipped by 8 bases and J by 7 bases; unmatched bases: 6. CDR1 is MDHEN, CDR2 SYDVKM, per germline. There are 12 residues in the CDR3. CDR3 coding DNA: TGTGCCAGCCGTGGACAGGGCGGTGGCTACACCTTC. The encoded protein is CASRGQGGGYTF.

This chain links TRBV10-3 with TRBJ1-1, with D possibly TRBD1 on 5 matching bases. CDR1 is ENHRY and CDR2 is SYGVKD in the germline V gene. The V end lost 2 bases, the J end lost 1 base, and 8 bases lay between the germline ends. CDR3 size: 14 residues. CDR3 bases: TGTGCCATCAGTGAGAGGGACCGGAACACTGAAGCTTTCTTT. Its protein product is CAISERDRNTEAFF.

The chain employs TRBV28 and TRBJ2-7; either TRBD1 or TRBD2 may supply D (5 bases each). CDR1 is MDHEN and CDR2 is SYDVKM in the germline V gene. Trimming took 9 bases from V and 3 from J, leaving 21 bases between them. The CDR3 covers 15 residues. Written as DNA, the CDR3 is TGTGCCAGTAGCTGGGGGAGTGCCGGGTACTACGAGCAGTACTTC. Protein: CASSWGSAGYYEQYF. The variable domain in full, with the rest retrieved from reference TRBV28 and TRBJ2-7, is DVKVTQSSRYLVKRTGEKVFLECVQDMDHENMFWYRQDPGLGLRLIYFSYDVKMKEKGDIPEGYSVSREKKERFSLILESASTNQTSMYLCASSWGSAGYYEQYFGPGTRLTVT.

The chain is built from TRBV7-8 and TRBJ2-5; the match to TRBD2 covers 10 bases. Germline-derived CDR1 and CDR2 are SGHVS and FQNEAQ. This CDR3 region has 16 residues. The J segment lost 5 bases and the V segment lost 5 bases, leaving 11 bases of the junction unmatched. CDR3 in amino acids: CASSQLAGGFGETQYF. The CDR3 bases are TGTGCCAGCAGCCAATTAGCGGGAGGATTCGGGGAGACCCAGTACTTC.

The genes are TRBV30 and TRBJ2-5; D is undetermined. The V gene lost 2 bases and the J gene lost 5 bases, with 9 bases spanning the gap. The CDR3 extends over 12 amino acids. Germline CDR1 reads GTSNPN; CDR2 reads SVGIG (reference sequence). CDR3 amino acids: CAWSLSPETQYF. In DNA, the CDR3 is TGTGCCTGGAGTCTCTCACCGGAGACCCAGTACTTC. The full variable domain, its missing parts supplied by reference TRBV30 and TRBJ2-5, is SQTIHQWPATLVQPVGSPLSLECTVEGTSNPNLYWYRQAAGRGLQLLFYSVGIGQISSEVPQNLSASRPQDRQFILSSKKLLLSDSGFYLCAWSLSPETQYFGPGTRLLVL.

This chain connects TRBV11-2 to TRBJ2-1; TRBD2 agrees at 9 bases. In germline, CDR1 is SGHAT, CDR2 FQNNGV. Trimming removed 1 base from V and 9 bases from J; junction bases left unmatched: 4. This CDR3 is 14 amino acids long. For the CDR3, the DNA is TGTGCCAGCAGCTTAGTAAATAGCGGGAGTGAGCAGTTCTTC. Its protein is CASSLVNSGSEQFF.

Concerning this clone: This same CDR3 is encoded by further DNA sequences in the sample. The chain couples TRBV5-1 to TRBJ1-5, with D tentatively TRBD1 (6 bases). CDR1 and CDR2 from the germline V gene are SGHRS and YFSETQ. The CDR3 length is 14 residues. V was trimmed by 0 bases and J by 5 bases, leaving 9 bases between them. Here the CDR3 reads CASSLVAGDQPQHF. The CDR3 coding sequence is TGCGCCAGCAGCTTGGTTGCAGGGGATCAGCCCCAGCATTTT.